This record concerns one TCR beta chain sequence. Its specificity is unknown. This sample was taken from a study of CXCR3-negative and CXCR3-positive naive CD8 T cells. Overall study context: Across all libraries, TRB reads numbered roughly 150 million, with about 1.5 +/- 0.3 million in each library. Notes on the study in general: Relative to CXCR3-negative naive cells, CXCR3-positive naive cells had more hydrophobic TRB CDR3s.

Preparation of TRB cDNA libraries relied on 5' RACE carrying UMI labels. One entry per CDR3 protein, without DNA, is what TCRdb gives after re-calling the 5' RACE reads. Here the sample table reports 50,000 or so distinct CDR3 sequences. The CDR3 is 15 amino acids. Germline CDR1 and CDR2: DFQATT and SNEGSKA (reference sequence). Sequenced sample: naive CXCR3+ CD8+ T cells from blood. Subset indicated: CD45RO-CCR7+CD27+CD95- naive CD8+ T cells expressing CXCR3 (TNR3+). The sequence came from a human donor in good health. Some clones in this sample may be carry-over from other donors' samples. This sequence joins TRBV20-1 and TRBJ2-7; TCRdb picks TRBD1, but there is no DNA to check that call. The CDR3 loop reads CSASGGGTGTYEQYF.